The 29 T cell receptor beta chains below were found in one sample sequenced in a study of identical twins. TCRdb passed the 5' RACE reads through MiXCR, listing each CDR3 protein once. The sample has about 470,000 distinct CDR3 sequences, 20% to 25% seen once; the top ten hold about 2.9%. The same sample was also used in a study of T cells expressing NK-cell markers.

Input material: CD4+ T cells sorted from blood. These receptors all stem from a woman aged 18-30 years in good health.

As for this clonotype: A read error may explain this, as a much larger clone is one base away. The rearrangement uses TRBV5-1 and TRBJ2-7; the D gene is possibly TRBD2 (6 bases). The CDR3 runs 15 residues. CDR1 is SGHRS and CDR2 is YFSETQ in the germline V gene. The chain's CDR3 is CTSSRTGVYPDEQYF. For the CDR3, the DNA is TGCACCAGCAGCCGGACGGGAGTCTATCCCGACGAGCAGTACTTC.

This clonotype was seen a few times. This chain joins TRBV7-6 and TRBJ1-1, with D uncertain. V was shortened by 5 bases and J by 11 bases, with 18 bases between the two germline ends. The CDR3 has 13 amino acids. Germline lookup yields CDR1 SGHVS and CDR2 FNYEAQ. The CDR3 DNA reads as TGTGCCAGCAGCCGGGAGGGCCTGACGGGCGCTTTCTTT. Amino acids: CASSREGLTGAFF.

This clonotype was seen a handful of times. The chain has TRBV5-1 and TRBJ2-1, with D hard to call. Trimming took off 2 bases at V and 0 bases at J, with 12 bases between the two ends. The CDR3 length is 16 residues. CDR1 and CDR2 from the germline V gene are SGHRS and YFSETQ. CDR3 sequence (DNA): TGCGCCAGCAGCTTCGATCCGTCGAGCTCCTACAATGAGCAGTTCTTC. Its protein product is CASSFDPSSSYNEQFF.

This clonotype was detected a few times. This CDR3 reads CASSRQGAGANVLTF. The CDR3 DNA sequence: TGTGCCAGCAGCCGACAGGGGGCTGGGGCCAACGTCCTGACTTTC. V usage is TRBV11-1 and J usage is TRBJ2-6; 9 nucleotides align to TRBD1. Germline-derived CDR1 and CDR2 are SGHAT and FQDESV (reference sequence). The CDR3 length is 15 residues. Trimming at V came to 5 bases and at J to 2 bases, leaving 1 base not matched to a gene.

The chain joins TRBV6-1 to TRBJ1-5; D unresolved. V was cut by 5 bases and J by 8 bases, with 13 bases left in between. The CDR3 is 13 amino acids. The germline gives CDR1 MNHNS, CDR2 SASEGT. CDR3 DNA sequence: TGTGCCAGCAGTCCCATTGCGCTGGAGCCCCAGCATTTT. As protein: CASSPIALEPQHF.

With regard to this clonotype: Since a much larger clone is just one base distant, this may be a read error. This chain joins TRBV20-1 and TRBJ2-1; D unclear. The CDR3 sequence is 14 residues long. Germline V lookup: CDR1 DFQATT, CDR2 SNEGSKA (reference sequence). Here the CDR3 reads CSAMGINSYNEQIF. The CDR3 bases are TGCAGTGCTATGGGTATCAACTCCTACAATGAGCAGATCTTC.

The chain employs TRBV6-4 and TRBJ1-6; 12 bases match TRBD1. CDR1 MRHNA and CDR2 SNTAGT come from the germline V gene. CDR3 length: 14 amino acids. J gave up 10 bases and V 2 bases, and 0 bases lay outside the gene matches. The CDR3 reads CASSDGTGGSPLHF. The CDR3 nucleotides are TGTGCCAGCAGTGACGGGACAGGGGGCTCACCCCTCCACTTT.

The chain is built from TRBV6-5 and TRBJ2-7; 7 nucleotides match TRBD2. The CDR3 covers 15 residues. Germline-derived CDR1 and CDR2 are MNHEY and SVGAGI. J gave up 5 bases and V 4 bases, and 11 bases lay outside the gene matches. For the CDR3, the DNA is TGTGCCAGCAGTTCCGAGAGGGAGGGGCTTCACGAGCAGTACTTC. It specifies CASSSEREGLHEQYF.

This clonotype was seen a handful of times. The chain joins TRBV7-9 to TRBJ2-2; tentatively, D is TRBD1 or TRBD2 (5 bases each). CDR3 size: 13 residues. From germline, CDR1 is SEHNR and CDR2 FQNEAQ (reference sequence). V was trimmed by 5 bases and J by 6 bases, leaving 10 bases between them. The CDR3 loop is CASSPQGPGELFF. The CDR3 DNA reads TGTGCCAGCAGCCCTCAGGGACCCGGGGAGCTGTTTTTT. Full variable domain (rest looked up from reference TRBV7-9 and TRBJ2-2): DTGVSQNPRHKITKRGQNVTFRCDPISEHNRLYWYRQTLGQGPEFLTYFQNEAQLEKSRLLSDRFSAERPKGSFSTLEIQRTEQGDSAMYLCASSPQGPGELFFGEGSRLTVL.

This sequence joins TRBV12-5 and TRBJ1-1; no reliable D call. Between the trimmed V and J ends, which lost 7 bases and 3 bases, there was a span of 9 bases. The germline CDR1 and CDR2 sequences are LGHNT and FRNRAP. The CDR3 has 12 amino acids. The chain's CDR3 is CASAPVDTEAFF. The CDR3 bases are TGTGCTAGTGCCCCGGTGGACACTGAAGCTTTCTTT. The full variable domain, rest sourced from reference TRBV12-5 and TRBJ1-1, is DARVTQTPRHKVTEMGQEVTMRCQPILGHNTVFWYRQTMMQGLELLAYFRNRAPLDDSGMPKDRFSAEMPDATLATLKIQPSEPRDSAVYFCASAPVDTEAFFGQGTRLTVV.

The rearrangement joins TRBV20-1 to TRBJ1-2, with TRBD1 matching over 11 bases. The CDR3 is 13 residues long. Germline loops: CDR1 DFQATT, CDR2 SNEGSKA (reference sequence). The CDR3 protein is CRAGQGANYGYTF. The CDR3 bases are TGCAGGGCGGGACAGGGGGCTAACTATGGCTACACCTTC.

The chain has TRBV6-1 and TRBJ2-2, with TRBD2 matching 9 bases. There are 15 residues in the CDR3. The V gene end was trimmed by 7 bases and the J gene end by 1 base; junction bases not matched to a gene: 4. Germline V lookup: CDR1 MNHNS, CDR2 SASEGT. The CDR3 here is CASKGTSKNTGELFF. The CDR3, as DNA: TGTGCCAGCAAAGGGACTAGCAAGAACACCGGGGAGCTGTTTTTT.

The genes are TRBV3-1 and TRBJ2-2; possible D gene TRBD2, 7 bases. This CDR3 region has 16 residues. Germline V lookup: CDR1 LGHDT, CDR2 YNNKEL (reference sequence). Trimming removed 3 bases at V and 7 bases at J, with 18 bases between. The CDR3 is CASSHQGGVPDGELFF. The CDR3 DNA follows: TGTGCCAGCAGCCACCAAGGGGGGGTTCCGGACGGGGAGCTGTTTTTT.

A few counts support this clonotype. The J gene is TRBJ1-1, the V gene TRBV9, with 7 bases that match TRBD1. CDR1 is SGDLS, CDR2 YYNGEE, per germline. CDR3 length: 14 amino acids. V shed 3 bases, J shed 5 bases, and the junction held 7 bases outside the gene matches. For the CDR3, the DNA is TGTGCCAGCAGCGCGCACAGGGGTGGAACTGAAGCTTTCTTT. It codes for CASSAHRGGTEAFF.

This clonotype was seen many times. The CDR3 here is CASSPTPPPNLYEQYF. DNA for the CDR3: TGTGCCAGCTCACCAACCCCCCCGCCGAACCTTTACGAGCAGTACTTC. This chain joins TRBV18 and TRBJ2-7; D uncertain. Germline assignment: CDR1 KGHSH and CDR2 LQKENI. The CDR3 loop spans 16 amino acids. V was shortened by 2 bases and J by 4 bases, with 18 bases between the two germline ends.

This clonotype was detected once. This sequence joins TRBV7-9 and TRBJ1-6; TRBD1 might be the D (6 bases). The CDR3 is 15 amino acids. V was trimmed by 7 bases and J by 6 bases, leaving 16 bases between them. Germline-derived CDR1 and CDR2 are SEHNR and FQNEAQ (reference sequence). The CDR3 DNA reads TGTGCCAGCACCGATCCCCGGACAGCTAATTCACCCCTCCACTTT. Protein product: CASTDPRTANSPLHF.

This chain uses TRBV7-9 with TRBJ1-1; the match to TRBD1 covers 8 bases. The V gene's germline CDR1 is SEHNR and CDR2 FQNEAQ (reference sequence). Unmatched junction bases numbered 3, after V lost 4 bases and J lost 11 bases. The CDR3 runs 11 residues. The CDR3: CASSSNRGAFF. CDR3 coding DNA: TGTGCCAGCAGCTCCAACAGGGGGGCTTTCTTT. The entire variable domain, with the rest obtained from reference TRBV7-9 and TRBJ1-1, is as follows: DTGVSQNPRHKITKRGQNVTFRCDPISEHNRLYWYRQTLGQGPEFLTYFQNEAQLEKSRLLSDRFSAERPKGSFSTLEIQRTEQGDSAMYLCASSSNRGAFFGQGTRLTVV.

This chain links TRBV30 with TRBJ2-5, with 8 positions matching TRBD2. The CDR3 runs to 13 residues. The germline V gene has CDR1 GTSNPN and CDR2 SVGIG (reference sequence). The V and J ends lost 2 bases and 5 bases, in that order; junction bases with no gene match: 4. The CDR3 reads CAWSSGSRETQYF. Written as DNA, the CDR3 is TGTGCCTGGAGTAGCGGGAGTAGGGAGACCCAGTACTTC.

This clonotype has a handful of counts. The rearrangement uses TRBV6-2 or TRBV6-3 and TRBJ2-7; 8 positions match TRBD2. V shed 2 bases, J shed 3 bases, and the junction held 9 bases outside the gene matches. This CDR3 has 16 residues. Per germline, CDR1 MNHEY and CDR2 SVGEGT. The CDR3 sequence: CASSYLVGGRIYEQYF. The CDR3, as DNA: TGTGCCAGCAGTTACCTCGTGGGCGGGAGGATCTACGAGCAGTACTTC.

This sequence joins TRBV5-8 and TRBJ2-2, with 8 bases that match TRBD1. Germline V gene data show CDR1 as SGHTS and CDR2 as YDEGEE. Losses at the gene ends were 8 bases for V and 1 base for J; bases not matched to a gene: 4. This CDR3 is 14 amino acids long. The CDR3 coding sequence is TGTGCCAGTCAGGGGGCGTTGAACACCGGGGAGCTGTTTTTT. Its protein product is CASQGALNTGELFF.

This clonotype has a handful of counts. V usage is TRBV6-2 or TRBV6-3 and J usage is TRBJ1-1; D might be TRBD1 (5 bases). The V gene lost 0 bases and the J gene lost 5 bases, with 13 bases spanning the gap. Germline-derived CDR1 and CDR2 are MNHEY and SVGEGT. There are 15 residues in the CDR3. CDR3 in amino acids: CASSYSGGSRTEAFF. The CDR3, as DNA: TGTGCCAGCAGTTACTCTGGGGGATCGAGAACTGAAGCTTTCTTT.

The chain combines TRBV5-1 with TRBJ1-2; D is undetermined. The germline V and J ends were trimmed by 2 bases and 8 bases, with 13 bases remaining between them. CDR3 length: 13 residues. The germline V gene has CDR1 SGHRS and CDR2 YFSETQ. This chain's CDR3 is CASSFPPASGYTF. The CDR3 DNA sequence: TGCGCCAGCAGCTTCCCCCCGGCCTCAGGCTACACCTTC.

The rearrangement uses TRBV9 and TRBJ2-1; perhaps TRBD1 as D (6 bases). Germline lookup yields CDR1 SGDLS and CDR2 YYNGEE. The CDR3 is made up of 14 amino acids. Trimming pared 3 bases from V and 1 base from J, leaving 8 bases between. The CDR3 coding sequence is TGTGCCAGCAGCGACGGGACATCCTACAATGAGCAGTTCTTC. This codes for CASSDGTSYNEQFF.

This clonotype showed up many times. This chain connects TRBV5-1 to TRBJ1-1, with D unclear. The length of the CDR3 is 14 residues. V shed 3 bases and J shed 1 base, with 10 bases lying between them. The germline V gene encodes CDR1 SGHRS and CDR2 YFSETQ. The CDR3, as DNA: TGCGCCAGCAGCTCCCAAGACGCGAACACTGAAGCTTTCTTT. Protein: CASSSQDANTEAFF.

This chain's CDR3 is CASSLDPAGATEQYF. The CDR3 DNA reads as TGTGCCAGCAGCTTAGATCCAGCGGGAGCTACCGAGCAGTACTTC. J is TRBJ2-7 and V is TRBV11-2; 8 nucleotides match TRBD2. CDR1 SGHAT and CDR2 FQNNGV come from the germline V gene. The CDR3 runs to 15 residues. The J segment lost 6 bases and the V segment lost 0 bases, leaving 7 bases of the junction unmatched.

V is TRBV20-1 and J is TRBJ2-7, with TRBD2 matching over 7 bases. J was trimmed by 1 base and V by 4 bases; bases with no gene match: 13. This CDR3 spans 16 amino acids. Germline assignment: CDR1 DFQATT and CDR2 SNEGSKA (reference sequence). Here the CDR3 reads CSANKVGTTRSYEQYF. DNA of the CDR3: TGCAGTGCTAATAAAGTCGGGACTACGAGATCCTACGAGCAGTACTTC.

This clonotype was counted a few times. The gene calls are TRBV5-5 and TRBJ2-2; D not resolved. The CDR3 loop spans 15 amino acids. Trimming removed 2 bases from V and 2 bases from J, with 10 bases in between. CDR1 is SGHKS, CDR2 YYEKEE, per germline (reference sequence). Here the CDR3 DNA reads TGTGCCAGCAGCTTTTCCCCGGTAAACACCGGGGAGCTGTTTTTT. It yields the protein CASSFSPVNTGELFF.

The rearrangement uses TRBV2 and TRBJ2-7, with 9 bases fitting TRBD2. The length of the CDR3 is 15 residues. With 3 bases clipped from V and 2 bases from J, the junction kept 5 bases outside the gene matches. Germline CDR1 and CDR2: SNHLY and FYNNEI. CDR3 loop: CASSERLAGPYEQYF. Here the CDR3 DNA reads TGTGCCAGCAGTGAGCGTCTAGCGGGACCCTACGAGCAGTACTTC.

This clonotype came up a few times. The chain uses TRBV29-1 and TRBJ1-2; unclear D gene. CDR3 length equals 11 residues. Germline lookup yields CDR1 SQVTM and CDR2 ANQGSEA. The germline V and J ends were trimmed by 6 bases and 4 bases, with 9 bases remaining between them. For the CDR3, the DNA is TGCAGCGTAGCGGGGATCTATGGCTACACCTTC. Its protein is CSVAGIYGYTF.